Given below is one T cell receptor (beta chain) in context. This clonotype was found many times. What this receptor recognizes is not known. Base qualities are not recorded, but no much larger clone differs from it by a single base. This sample is part of a study of blood T cells in healthy people across ages (dated by TCRdb to the mid-2010s). For the study in its entirety: In model experiments, roughly one uniquely barcoded TCR beta cDNA molecule per two T cells was captured by template switching. The study analyzed two additional independent replicas of 1 million unique cDNA reads from the same blood draw for two donors, one aged 18 to 30 and one aged 80 or older. To avoid experimental bias, donors of different ages were distributed randomly across sequencing lanes. Donors were grouped into four age groups: young (average 16 years), middle-aged (approximately 41), aged (around 66) and long-lived (about 90). Using deep sequencing normalized with unique cDNA molecular identifiers, the study measured how TCR beta repertoire diversity changes with age.

Systemically healthy Caucasian individuals from Russia, 35 to 50 in total and aged about 6 to 90 years, were included as donors. Roughly 10 milliliters of peripheral blood were collected from each donor into EDTA-treated Vacutainer tubes. PBMCs were isolated by Ficoll-Paque density-gradient centrifugation, with at least 6 million obtained per sample. Total RNA, at least 6 micrograms per sample, was extracted from PBMCs with Trizol reagent. For every donor, an aliquot of PBMCs went through flow cytometry to measure the percentages of naive CD45RAhigh/CD27high T cells. The full study reports these points: Donor CMV infection status was unknown, potentially confounding age-related changes in expanded clonotypes. Because profiling used bulk unsorted PBMCs, naive and antigen-experienced compartments could not be compared conclusively. Compared with the aged group, the long-lived group had more naive CD4+ T cells, fewer expanded clones and increased TCR diversity, suggesting age selection. As age increased, observed TCR beta diversity per million T cells dropped in a roughly linear way, and a significant reduction was already evident by age 40. Estimates of total diversity from one million sequenced T cells were regarded as lower bounds and underestimates. Observed TCR beta diversity correlated strongly with the percentage of naive T cells measured by flow cytometry.

CDR1 and CDR2 were assigned from the germline V gene as MNHNS and SASEGT. There are 15 amino acids in the CDR3, from cysteine to phenylalanine inclusive. Kept here is only the CDR3 DNA, which spans 45 bases and is read in frame from base 1. Relative to germline, V is missing 9 bases and J is missing 6 bases, with 11 bases of the junction outside any gene match. The library came from 5' RACE. Sequencing was performed on an Illumina HiSeq 2500. A second roughly 6 to 12 cycle PCR used a sample-barcoded 5' primer and a J-beta primer mix. A template-switch 5' adaptor carrying 12 random nucleotides introduced a unique molecular identifier onto each TCR beta cDNA molecule. Each sample yielded at least 2.5 million CDR3-containing paired-end reads. First-strand cDNA synthesis was performed from all RNA using the Mint cDNA synthesis kit, with priming by a TRBC-specific oligonucleotide. Following uracil-DNA glycosylase treatment, a first 18-cycle PCR with universal primers M1SS and BC2_uni_R was performed on all cDNA. The paper's processing steps were these. Each sample was normalized by randomly selecting 1 million high-quality reads, each carrying a distinct molecular identifier. Instead of being binned into consensus sequences, reads with shared molecular identifiers were discarded. MiTCR, run with a Q25 quality threshold and the strictest error-elimination algorithm, handled CDR3 identification, clonotype clustering and error correction. Lower-bound total TCR beta diversity was estimated with a nonparametric unseen species model using Euler transformation. TCRdb handled the public reads itself, with Q25 trimming in fastp and clone calling in MiXCR, and kept productive beta chains. Rows merge per CDR3 protein into single entries with the most common DNA and genes. The V and J calls and clone size are TCRdb's, not the authors'. The sample profile shows hundreds of thousands of distinct CDR3 sequences; roughly 44% of them were found once. Around 21% of the sample belongs to the ten largest clones.

The rearrangement joined TRBV6-1 to TRBJ2-1; TRBD1 fits 10 bases in the junction. The sequence derives from a man aged 60 to 75 in good health. Sequenced sample: blood. The CDR3 region: CARGSGTGDSNEQFF. The nucleotide sequence reads as follows: TGTGCCAGGGGCTCCGGGACAGGGGATTCCAATGAGCAGTTCTTC.